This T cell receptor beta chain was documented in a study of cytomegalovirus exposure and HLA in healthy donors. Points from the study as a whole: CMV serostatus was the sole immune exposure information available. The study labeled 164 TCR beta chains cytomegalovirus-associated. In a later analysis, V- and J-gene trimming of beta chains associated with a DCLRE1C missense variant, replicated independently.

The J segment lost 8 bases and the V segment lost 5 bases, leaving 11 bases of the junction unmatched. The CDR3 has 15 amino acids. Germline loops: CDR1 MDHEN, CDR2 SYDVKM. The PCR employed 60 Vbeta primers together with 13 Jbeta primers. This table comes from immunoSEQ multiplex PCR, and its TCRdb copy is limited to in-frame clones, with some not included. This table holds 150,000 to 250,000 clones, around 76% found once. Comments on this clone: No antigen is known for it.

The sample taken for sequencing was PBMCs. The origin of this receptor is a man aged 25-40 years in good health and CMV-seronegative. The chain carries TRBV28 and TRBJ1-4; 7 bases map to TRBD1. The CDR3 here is CASSPNRGVAEKLFF. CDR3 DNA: TGTGCCAGCAGTCCCAACAGGGGAGTTGCGGAAAAACTGTTTTTT. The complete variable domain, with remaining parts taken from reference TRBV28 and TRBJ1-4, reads DVKVTQSSRYLVKRTGEKVFLECVQDMDHENMFWYRQDPGLGLRLIYFSYDVKMKEKGDIPEGYSVSREKKERFSLILESASTNQTSMYLCASSPNRGVAEKLFFGSGTQLSVL.